The clone carrying this T cell receptor beta chain was counted once. Its antigen remains unidentified. TCRdb's table, derived via immunoSEQ multiplex PCR, lists solely in-frame clones and lacks some. The sample holds approximately 300,000 clones, roughly 84% seen once. The CDR3 runs to 12 residues. Germline-derived CDR1 and CDR2 are KGHDR and SFDVKD. The germline V and J ends were trimmed by 0 bases and 11 bases, with 9 bases remaining between them. Described treatment: roughly 19 received Ad26.COV2.S at low or high dose, single or two shots; several received placebo; per-sample allocation not given. Sample collection was performed on day 63 after the first vaccine or placebo injection. The sample is drawn from a study of Ad26.COV2.S vaccination and SARS-CoV-2 variants. Overall study findings and caveats: Total T cell responses may have been underestimated by the TCR breadth and depth analyses.

The source of this sequence is a person aged 18-65 years who received the Ad26.COV2.S COVID-19 vaccine or a placebo. J is TRBJ1-1 and V is TRBV24-1; possible D gene TRBD1, 6 bases. This sample comprised peripheral blood, obtained in a trial of Ad26.COV2.S vaccine versus placebo. DNA of the CDR3: TGTGCCACCAGTGATTTGAAGGGGGAGGCTTTCTTT. This codes for CATSDLKGEAFF.